This TCR beta chain was captured by sequencing in a study of blood T cell repertoires in COVID-19. Overall study context: T cells, B-cell-depleted T cells, or PBMCs supplied cDNA or gDNA.

Using immunoSEQ multiplex PCR, the repertoire was profiled, and TCRdb retains in-frame clones only, with some absent. The sample shows 120,000 or so clones, around nine tenths of them seen only once. This CDR3 is 16 amino acids long. The ends lost 1 base at V and 3 bases at J; junction bases unmatched: 4. From germline, CDR1 is MGHRA and CDR2 YSYEKL. The sample was peripheral blood. The clonotype was recovered from a woman between 45 and 65 years old with acute or convalescent COVID-19. The chain employs TRBV4-1 and TRBJ2-7; 12 nucleotides line up with TRBD2. CDR3 sequence reads: CASSQGRLAGDYEQYF. CDR3 in DNA: TGCGCCAGCAGCCAAGGAAGACTAGCGGGAGACTACGAGCAGTACTTC.